Sequencing of this T cell receptor beta chain was carried out in a study of blood T cell repertoires in COVID-19. Background on the study: COVID-19 samples collected from the United States, Italy and Spain covered acute and convalescent phases. Sources were T cells, B-cell-depleted T cells, or PBMCs; the material itself was cDNA or gDNA.

Per the original methods: Estimation of nucleated cell counts was performed using reference gene primer amplification. This table comes from immunoSEQ multiplex PCR, and its TCRdb copy is limited to in-frame clones, with some not included. The V and J calls and the clone size are those of that table, but D and trimming were determined from the DNA. The profile shows 150,000 to 200,000 clones, roughly 79% of them singletons. The source material was peripheral blood. The source is a man in his sixties with active or convalescent COVID-19.

Written as DNA, the CDR3 is TGTGCCAGCAGCTTAACAGAAACACAAGAGACCCAGTACTTC. Translated: CASSLTETQETQYF. This chain connects TRBV11-3 to TRBJ2-5; the D is unclear. V lost 2 bases and J lost 2, with 9 bases in between. Germline V gene data show CDR1 as SGHNT and CDR2 as YENEEA. CDR3 length: 14 residues.